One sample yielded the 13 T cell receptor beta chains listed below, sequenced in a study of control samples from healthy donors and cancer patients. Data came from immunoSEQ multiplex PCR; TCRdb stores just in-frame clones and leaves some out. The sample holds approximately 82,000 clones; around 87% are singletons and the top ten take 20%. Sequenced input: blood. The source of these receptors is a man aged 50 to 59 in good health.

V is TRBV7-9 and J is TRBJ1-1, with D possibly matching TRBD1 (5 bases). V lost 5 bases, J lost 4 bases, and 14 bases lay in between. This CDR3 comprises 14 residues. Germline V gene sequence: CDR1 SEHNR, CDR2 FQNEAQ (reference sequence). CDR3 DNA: TGTGCCAGCAGCCCTTCGGGGCTGGGCACTGAAGCTTTCTTT. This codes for CASSPSGLGTEAFF. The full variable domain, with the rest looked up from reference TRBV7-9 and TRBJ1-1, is DTGVSQNPRHKITKRGQNVTFRCDPISEHNRLYWYRQTLGQGPEFLTYFQNEAQLEKSRLLSDRFSAERPKGSFSTLEIQRTEQGDSAMYLCASSPSGLGTEAFFGQGTRLTVV.

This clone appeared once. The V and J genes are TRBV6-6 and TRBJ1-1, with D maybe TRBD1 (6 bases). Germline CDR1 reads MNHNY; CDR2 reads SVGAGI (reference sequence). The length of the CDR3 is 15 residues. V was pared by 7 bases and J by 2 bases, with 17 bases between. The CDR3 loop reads CASNPIRDTNTEAFF. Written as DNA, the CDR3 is TGTGCCAGCAATCCAATTCGGGACACTAACACTGAAGCTTTCTTT.

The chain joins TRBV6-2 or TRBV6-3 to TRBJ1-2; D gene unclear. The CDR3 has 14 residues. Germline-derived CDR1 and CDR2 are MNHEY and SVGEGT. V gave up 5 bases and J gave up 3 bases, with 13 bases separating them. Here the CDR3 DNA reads TGTGCCAGCAGTAATATTCCAGCCTACTATGGCTACACCTTC. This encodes CASSNIPAYYGYTF.

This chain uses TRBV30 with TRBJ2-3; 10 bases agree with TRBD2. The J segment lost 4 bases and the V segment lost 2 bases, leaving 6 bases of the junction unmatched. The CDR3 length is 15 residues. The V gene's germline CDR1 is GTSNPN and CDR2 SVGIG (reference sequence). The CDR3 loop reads CAWSLSGRAADTQYF. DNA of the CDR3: TGTGCCTGGAGTCTCAGCGGGAGGGCGGCAGATACGCAGTATTTT.

The CDR3 region has the DNA TGCGCCAGCAGTCAATCGGACCATGTAGGGGATCAGCCCCAGCATTTT. As protein: CASSQSDHVGDQPQHF. The chain employs TRBV23-1 and TRBJ1-5; possible D gene TRBD1, 5 bases. TRBV23-1 is reported as an ORF; its role is uncertain. The length of the CDR3 is 16 residues. V gave up 0 bases and J gave up 5 bases, with 14 bases separating them.

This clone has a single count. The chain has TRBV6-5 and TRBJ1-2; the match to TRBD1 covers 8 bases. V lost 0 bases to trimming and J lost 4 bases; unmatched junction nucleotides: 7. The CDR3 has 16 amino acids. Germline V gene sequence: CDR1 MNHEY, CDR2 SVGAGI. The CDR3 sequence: CASSYSFQGAAYGYTF. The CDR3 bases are TGTGCCAGCAGTTACTCGTTCCAGGGGGCGGCCTATGGCTACACCTTC.

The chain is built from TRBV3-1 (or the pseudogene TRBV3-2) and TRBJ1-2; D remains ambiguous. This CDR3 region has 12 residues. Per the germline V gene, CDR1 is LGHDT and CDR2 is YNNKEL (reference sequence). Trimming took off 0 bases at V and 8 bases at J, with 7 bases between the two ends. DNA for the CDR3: TGTGCCAGCAGCCAAGATCAGACGGGCTACACCTTC. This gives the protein CASSQDQTGYTF.

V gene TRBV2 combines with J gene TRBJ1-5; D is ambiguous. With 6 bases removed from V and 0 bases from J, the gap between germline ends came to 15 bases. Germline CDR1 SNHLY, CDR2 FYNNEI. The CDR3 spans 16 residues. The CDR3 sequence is CASRRIFGDSNQPQHF. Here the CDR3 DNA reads TGTGCCAGCAGGAGGATCTTCGGGGATAGCAATCAGCCCCAGCATTTT.

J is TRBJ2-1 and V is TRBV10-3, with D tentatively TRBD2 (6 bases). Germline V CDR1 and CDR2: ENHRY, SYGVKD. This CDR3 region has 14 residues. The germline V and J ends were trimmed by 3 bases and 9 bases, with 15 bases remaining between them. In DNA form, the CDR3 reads TGTGCCATCAGTGAAGGAGGGTTTACCAGTGAGCAGTTCTTC. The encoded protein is CAISEGGFTSEQFF.

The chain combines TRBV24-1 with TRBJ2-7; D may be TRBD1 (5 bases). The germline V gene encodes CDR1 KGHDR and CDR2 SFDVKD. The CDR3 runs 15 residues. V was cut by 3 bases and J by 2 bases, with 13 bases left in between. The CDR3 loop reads CATSDPNRPTYEQYF. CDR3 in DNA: TGTGCCACCAGTGATCCGAACAGGCCAACCTACGAGCAGTACTTC.

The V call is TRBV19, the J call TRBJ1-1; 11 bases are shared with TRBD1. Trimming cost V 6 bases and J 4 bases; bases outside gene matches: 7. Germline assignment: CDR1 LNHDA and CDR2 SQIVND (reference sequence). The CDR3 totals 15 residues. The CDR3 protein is CASRFPDRGPTEAFF. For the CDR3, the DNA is TGTGCCAGTAGGTTCCCGGACAGGGGGCCCACTGAAGCTTTCTTT.

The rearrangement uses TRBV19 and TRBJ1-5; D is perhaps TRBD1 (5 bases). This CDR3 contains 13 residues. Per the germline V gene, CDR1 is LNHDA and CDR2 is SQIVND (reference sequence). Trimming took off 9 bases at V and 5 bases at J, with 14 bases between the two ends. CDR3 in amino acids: CARGTQEYQPQHF. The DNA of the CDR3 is TGTGCCAGAGGGACGCAGGAATATCAGCCCCAGCATTTT.

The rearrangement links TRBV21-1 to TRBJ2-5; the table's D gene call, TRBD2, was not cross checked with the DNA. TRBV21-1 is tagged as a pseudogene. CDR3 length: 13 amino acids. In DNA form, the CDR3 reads TGTGCCAGCAGTGTCCTGTACCAAGAGACCCAGTACTTC. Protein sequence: CASSVLYQETQYF.